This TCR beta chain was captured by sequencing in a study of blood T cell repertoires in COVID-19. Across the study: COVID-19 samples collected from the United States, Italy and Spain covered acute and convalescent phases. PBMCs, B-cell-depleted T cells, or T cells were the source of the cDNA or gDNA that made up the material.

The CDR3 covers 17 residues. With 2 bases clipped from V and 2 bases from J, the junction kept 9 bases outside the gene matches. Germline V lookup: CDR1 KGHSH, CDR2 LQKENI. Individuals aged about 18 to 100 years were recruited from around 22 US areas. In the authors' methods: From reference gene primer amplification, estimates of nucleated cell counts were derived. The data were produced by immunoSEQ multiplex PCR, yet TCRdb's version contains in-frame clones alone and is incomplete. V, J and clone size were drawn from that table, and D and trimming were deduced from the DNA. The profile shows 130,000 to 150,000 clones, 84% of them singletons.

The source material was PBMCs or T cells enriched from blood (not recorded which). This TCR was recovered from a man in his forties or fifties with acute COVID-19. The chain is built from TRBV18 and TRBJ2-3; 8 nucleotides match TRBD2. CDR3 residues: CASSPFTSGGATDTQYF. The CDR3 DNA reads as TGTGCCAGCTCACCATTCACTAGCGGAGGGGCCACAGATACGCAGTATTTT.